This TCR beta chain was retrieved from a study of T cells in Graves' hyperthyroidism and ophthalmopathy. The overall study: Any treatment followed the collection of peripheral blood at initial diagnosis.

TCR beta CDR3 regions were amplified from RNA. TCR CDR3 regions were first amplified by RT-PCR with HTBI primers. TCRdb analysed the multiplex PCR reads with MiXCR anew, one entry per CDR3 protein. The sample has under 300,000 distinct CDR3 sequences, roughly 13% seen once. Recently diagnosed hyperthyroidism of less than 2 months' duration affected patients aged 18 to 65. Used for diagnoses were clinical symptoms, serum thyroxine and TRAb, thyroid ultrasound and orbital computed tomography. There are many counts of this clonotype. J was trimmed by 0 bases and V by 4 bases; bases with no gene match: 12. Germline V gene data show CDR1 as LNHDA and CDR2 as SQIVND (reference sequence). There are 19 residues in the CDR3.

The chain combines TRBV19 with TRBJ2-2; 9 bases fit TRBD2. The specimen sequenced was blood. The clonotype was recovered from a woman in her 30s with Graves' hyperthyroidism that later progressed to Graves' ophthalmopathy. The CDR3: CASSKASGASFPNTGELFF. The CDR3 DNA reads as TGTGCCAGTAGTAAGGCTAGCGGGGCGTCTTTCCCGAACACCGGGGAGCTGTTTTTT. Combining the CDR3 with reference TRBV19 and TRBJ2-2 gives the whole variable domain DGGITQSPKYLFRKEGQNVTLSCEQNLNHDAMYWYRQDPGQGLRLIYYSQIVNDFQKGDIAEGYSVSREKKESFPLTVTSAQKNPTAFYLCASSKASGASFPNTGELFFGEGSRLTVL.